The next 12 T cell receptor beta chains were all read from a single sample in a study of Ad26.COV2.S vaccination and SARS-CoV-2 variants. TCRdb keeps only in-frame clones here, not all; method: immunoSEQ multiplex PCR. The sample lists 400,000 to 450,000 clones, 80% to 95% occurring once. Specified treatment: over 15 received Ad26.COV2.S at low or high dose, single or two shots; several received placebo; per-sample allocation not given. Sampling took place 63 days after the first vaccine or placebo injection. Sequenced material: peripheral blood, taken in a trial of Ad26.COV2.S vaccine versus placebo. Receptors were obtained from a person between 18 and 65 years old who received the Ad26.COV2.S COVID-19 vaccine or a placebo.

The chain carries TRBV27 and TRBJ2-1, with 8 nucleotides matching TRBD2. Trimming took 2 bases from V and 4 from J; bases not matched to a gene: 10. The CDR3 extends over 17 amino acids. Germline values: CDR1 MNHEY, CDR2 SMNVEV (reference sequence). The CDR3 spells CASSLEPSGRRYNEQFF. CDR3 coding DNA: TGTGCCAGCAGTTTAGAACCCAGCGGGAGAAGATACAATGAGCAGTTCTTC.

The chain recombines TRBV3-1 (or the pseudogene TRBV3-2) with TRBJ2-5, with 9 bases that match TRBD2. V lost 2 bases, J lost 2 bases, and 9 bases stayed unmatched. This CDR3 is 17 amino acids long. Germline lookup yields CDR1 LGHDT and CDR2 YNNKEL (reference sequence). The CDR3, as DNA: TGTGCCAGCAGCCAATCTGGAGAAAGCGGGGGGCAAGAGACCCAGTACTTC. Translating it yields CASSQSGESGGQETQYF.

V gene TRBV5-1 combines with J gene TRBJ2-3; 7 nucleotides agree with TRBD2. Germline CDR1 is SGHRS and CDR2 is YFSETQ. The CDR3 has 16 amino acids. V shed 2 bases, J shed 4 bases, and the junction held 10 bases outside the gene matches. Written as DNA, the CDR3 is TGCGCCAGCAGCTTTGGGCGGGAGTACGTCGCAGATACGCAGTATTTT. Its protein is CASSFGREYVADTQYF. Supplemented by reference TRBV5-1 and TRBJ2-3, the full variable domain reads KAGVTQTPRYLIKTRGQQVTLSCSPISGHRSVSWYQQTPGQGLQFLFEYFSETQRNKGNFPGRFSGRQFSNSRSEMNVSTLELGDSALYLCASSFGREYVADTQYFGPGTRLTVL.

This sequence joins TRBV11-2 and TRBJ2-1; the D gene is possibly TRBD2 (6 bases). The germline V and J ends were trimmed by 3 bases and 10 bases, with 10 bases remaining between them. This CDR3 has 12 residues. The germline V gene has CDR1 SGHAT and CDR2 FQNNGV. The CDR3, as DNA: TGTGCCAGCAGCTTCGGTGGAGGGGAGCAGTTCTTC. It is translated as CASSFGGGEQFF.

The chain joins TRBV7-8 to TRBJ1-5, with no clear D. V shed 5 bases and J shed 6 bases, with 14 bases lying between them. This CDR3 comprises 14 residues. CDR1 and CDR2 (germline): SGHVS, FQNEAQ. CDR3 amino acids: CASSPWREGQPQHF. CDR3 bases: TGTGCCAGCAGCCCCTGGAGGGAAGGTCAGCCCCAGCATTTT.

The gene calls are TRBV14 and TRBJ2-7, with 9 nucleotides matching TRBD1. The CDR3 sequence is 15 residues long. V shed 5 bases, J shed 6 bases, and the junction held 11 bases outside the gene matches. The V gene's germline CDR1 is SGHDN and CDR2 FVKESK. The CDR3 is CASSLIPGQGSEQYF. The CDR3 nucleotides read TGTGCCAGCAGCTTAATACCGGGACAGGGATCCGAGCAGTACTTC.

The rearrangement joins TRBV7-9 to TRBJ2-3, with D possibly being TRBD2 (6 bases). Between the trimmed V and J ends, which lost 5 bases and 6 bases, there was a span of 21 bases. The germline gives CDR1 SEHNR, CDR2 FQNEAQ (reference sequence). The CDR3 consists of 16 residues. The CDR3 nucleotides are TGTGCCAGCAGCGCTCGGGACTTTCCCCCGATCGATACGCAGTATTTT. The encoded protein is CASSARDFPPIDTQYF.

This chain's CDR3 is CASRGTSDAYNEQFF. The CDR3 DNA follows: TGTGCCAGCAGGGGGACTAGCGATGCCTACAATGAGCAGTTCTTC. J is TRBJ2-1 and V is TRBV2; 10 positions agree with TRBD2. J lost 2 bases, V lost 6 bases, and 4 bases had no gene match. The germline gives CDR1 SNHLY, CDR2 FYNNEI. The CDR3 is made up of 15 amino acids.

This chain uses TRBV25-1 with TRBJ2-7; 7 bases fit TRBD1. This CDR3 comprises 12 residues. Trimming at V came to 8 bases and at J to 3 bases, leaving 4 bases not matched to a gene. Germline CDR1 MGHDK, CDR2 SYGVNS. CDR3 region: CASGQASYEQYF. The CDR3 nucleotides read TGTGCCAGCGGACAGGCGAGCTACGAGCAGTACTTC.

The rearrangement links TRBV28 to TRBJ2-3; maybe TRBD2 (5 bases). The germline gives CDR1 MDHEN, CDR2 SYDVKM. Trimming took off 5 bases at V and 2 bases at J, with 17 bases between the two ends. The CDR3 spans 16 residues. DNA of the CDR3: TGTGCCAGCAGTCCCCGGCGGGTGAGCAACACAGATACGCAGTATTTT. Residues: CASSPRRVSNTDTQYF.

The V and J genes are TRBV30 and TRBJ1-6, with D possibly matching TRBD1 (5 bases). Deletions cut 5 bases from V and 10 bases from J, with 15 bases between. CDR1 is GTSNPN and CDR2 is SVGIG in the germline V gene (reference sequence). CDR3 size: 13 residues. This CDR3 is CAWAGSGFSPLHF. CDR3 DNA: TGTGCCTGGGCCGGATCAGGGTTCTCACCCCTCCACTTT.

J is TRBJ2-1 and V is TRBV3-1 (or the pseudogene TRBV3-2); D remains ambiguous. The germline CDR1 and CDR2 sequences are LGHDT and YNNKEL (reference sequence). With 0 bases removed from V and 0 bases from J, the gap between germline ends came to 12 bases. This CDR3 spans 17 amino acids. The CDR3 sequence is CASSQDTYRSSYNEQFF. In nucleotides, the CDR3 is TGTGCCAGCAGCCAAGATACGTATCGCAGCTCCTACAATGAGCAGTTCTTC.